Listed below are T cell receptor beta chains from one sample, sequenced in a study of shared clonotypes between healthy human individuals. Using immunoSEQ multiplex PCR, the repertoire was profiled, and TCRdb retains in-frame clones only, with some absent. The table records about 2.4 million clones, more than 90% of them present only once. Input material: naive CD4+ T cells sorted from blood. The receptors shown here come from a man aged 18 to 30 in good health. CDR3s include the opening cysteine and the closing phenylalanine or tryptophan. A D gene is named only where the DNA matches it firmly. The size of a clone is reported for some rows only, either as once, few or many, or as a class for expanded clones.

TRBJ2-2,TRBV19,-,TRBD1,TGTGCCAGTAGTAGGGACAGGGCGAACACCGGGGAGCTGTTTTTT,CASSRDRANTGELFF
TRBJ2-7,TRBV7-9,-,TRBD1,TGTGCCAGCAGCTTCGACAGGGCCTCCTACGAGCAGTACTTC,CASSFDRASYEQYF
TRBJ2-6,TRBV19,-,TRBD1,TGTGCCAGTAGTATGGGACAGGCTTACTCTGGGGCCAACGTCCTGACTTTC,CASSMGQAYSGANVLTF
TRBJ1-2,TRBV5-6,-,-,TGTGCCAGCAGCTTGGTCACGGTTATTTATGGCTACACCTTC,CASSLVTVIYGYTF
TRBJ2-2,TRBV19,-,-,TGTGCCAGTAGTATGGGACAAAAGTCCGGGGAGCTGTTTTTT,CASSMGQKSGELFF
TRBJ2-7,TRBV6-1,once,-,TGTGCCAGCAGTGATCAGGGAGCCTACGAGCAGTACTTC,CASSDQGAYEQYF
TRBJ2-3,TRBV30,-,-,TGTGCCTGGAGTGTCGGGGGCACAGATACGCAGTATTTT,CAWSVGGTDTQYF
TRBJ2-2,TRBV18,once,-,TGTGCCAGCTCACCACAGATACTCAGGGATGGAACCGGGGAGCTGTTTTTT,CASSPQILRDGTGELFF
TRBJ2-7,TRBV4-1,-,-,TGCGCCAGCAGCCAAGTAGGAGGCATGTCTGACGAGCAGTACTTC,CASSQVGGMSDEQYF
TRBJ1-2,TRBV2,-,-,TGTGCCAGCAGTGAAGCGTTCAGTCTTAATGGCTACACCTTC,CASSEAFSLNGYTF
TRBJ1-4,TRBV11-2,-,TRBD1,TGTGCCAGCAGCTTGACAGGGAGGAGTGAAAAACTGTTTTTT,CASSLTGRSEKLFF
TRBJ1-1,TRBV7-2,few,TRBD1,TGTGCCAGCAGCTTCCGGACAGGGAACACTGAAGCTTTCTTT,CASSFRTGNTEAFF
TRBJ2-2,TRBV9,-,TRBD2,TGTGCCAGCAGCGTAAGAGCGGGGGGACCGAACACCGGGGAGCTGTTTTTT,CASSVRAGGPNTGELFF
TRBJ1-6,TRBV19,few,TRBD1,TGTGCCAGTAGTCCAGACAGGGATTCACCCCTCCACTTT,CASSPDRDSPLHF
TRBJ2-1,TRBV9,-,-,TGTGCCAGCAGCCCCAGTATGACTAGGGGCTTGAATGAGCAGTTCTTC,CASSPSMTRGLNEQFF
TRBJ2-1,TRBV15,-,TRBD1,TGTGCCACCAGCATTATAGGACAGGGTCAAAACAATGAGCAGTTCTTC,CATSIIGQGQNNEQFF
TRBJ1-1,TRBV5-1,-,-,TGCGCCAGCAGCTTGGAGGGGCTCGCGAACACTGAAGCTTTCTTT,CASSLEGLANTEAFF
TRBJ2-1,TRBV5-1,-,-,TGCGCCAGCAGCCTCGACCACTCCTACAATGAGCAGTTCTTC,CASSLDHSYNEQFF
TRBJ2-2,TRBV5-1,-,-,TGCGCCAGCAGCTGGCGAGACACTAACACCGGGGAGCTGTTTTTT,CASSWRDTNTGELFF
TRBJ2-5,TRBV9,-,TRBD2,TGTGCCAGCAGCGGCTCCGGGCTAGCGGGAGGTGAGACCCAGTACTTC,CASSGSGLAGGETQYF
TRBJ1-1,TRBV19,-,-,TGTGCCAGTAGTACTAACCAGCTCACTGAAGCTTTCTTT,CASSTNQLTEAFF
TRBJ1-1,TRBV28,few,-,TGTGCCAGCAGTCTACAGGGCCGGGCTGAAGCTTTCTTT,CASSLQGRAEAFF
TRBJ1-2,TRBV18,-,-,TGTGCCAGCTCACCCACCGGGACCCACTATGGCTACACCTTC,CASSPTGTHYGYTF
TRBJ2-7,TRBV30,-,-,TGTGCCTGGAGTGCTAGGGACGAGCAGTACTTC,CAWSARDEQYF
TRBJ1-6,TRBV30,-,-,TGTGCCTGGAGCTCCGCACTCCGAAGGTCCTATAATTCACCCCTCCACTTT,CAWSSALRRSYNSPLHF
TRBJ2-3,TRBV7-9,-,TRBD2,TGTGCCAGCAGCTGGACTAGTACGACAGATACGCAGTATTTT,CASSWTSTTDTQYF
TRBJ2-7,TRBV2,-,TRBD1,TGTGCCAGCAGTGAGTCGGGGACAGGGAACAACGAGCAGTACTTC,CASSESGTGNNEQYF
TRBJ1-1,TRBV5-1,-,-,TGCGCCAGCAGCCCCCAGTTAGGGGTGAACACTGAAGCTTTCTTT,CASSPQLGVNTEAFF
TRBJ2-5,TRBV18,-,-,TGTGCCAGCTCATTACAAACAGGGCTCCAAGAGACCCAGTACTTC,CASSLQTGLQETQYF
TRBJ2-3,TRBV21-1,-,-,TGTGCCAGCAGCAAAACGGGACAGGGTAGGGGGACAGATACGCAGTATTTT,CASSKTGQGRGTDTQYF
TRBJ1-1,TRBV6-1,-,-,TGTGCCAGCAGTGAAGTCAGGCATACTGAAGCTTTCTTT,CASSEVRHTEAFF
TRBJ2-1,TRBV29-1,-,TRBD2,TGCAGCGTTGGGCATAGACAGATAGCGGGAGGGGGCCGCGAGCAGTTCTTC,CSVGHRQIAGGGREQFF
TRBJ2-7,TRBV7-9,-,-,TGTGCCAGCAGTCTAGACGGAGGCAGCTCCTACGAGCAGTACTTC,CASSLDGGSSYEQYF
TRBJ2-2,TRBV11-2,-,TRBD1,TGTGCCAGCAGCCCGGGACAGTCCGGGGAGCTGTTTTTT,CASSPGQSGELFF
TRBJ1-5,TRBV6-6,-,-,TGTGCCAGCAGCGAACCGTGGTCCAATCAGCCCCAGCATTTT,CASSEPWSNQPQHF
TRBJ1-5,TRBV6-5,-,TRBD1,TGTGCCAGCAGGGACGGACAGGGCCCTAATCAGCCCCAGCATTTT,CASRDGQGPNQPQHF
TRBJ2-3,TRBV28,-,-,TGTGCTCTGGGGGGGCGTCCCAAAGGAGATACGCAGTATTTT,CALGGRPKGDTQYF
TRBJ1-6,TRBV21-1,-,-,TGTGCCAGCAGCAAAGGGAAGAACAGGGGGCACTCACCCCTCCACTTT,CASSKGKNRGHSPLHF
TRBJ1-5,TRBV7-9,-,-,TGTGCCAGCAGCTTGGAAGGGGTAAGGAATCAGCCCCAGCATTTT,CASSLEGVRNQPQHF
TRBJ2-2,TRBV5-1,-,-,TGCGCCAGCAGCTTGAACGGGGGCGCGAACACCGGGGAGCTGTTTTTT,CASSLNGGANTGELFF
TRBJ1-5,TRBV7-2,-,-,TGTGCCAGCAGCCCCCGGGGTGGGGGGAACCCCCAGCATTTT,CASSPRGGGNPQHF
TRBJ1-2,TRBV7-8,-,-,TGTGCCAGCAGCTTAGTACCCGAAAGCTATGGCTACACCTTC,CASSLVPESYGYTF
TRBJ1-5,TRBV30,-,-,TGTGCCTGGAGTGTAAAAGGGGCTAATCAGCCCCAGCATTTT,CAWSVKGANQPQHF
TRBJ2-1,TRBV20-1,-,TRBD1,TGCAGTGCTAGGTGGACAGGGGGACAGTTCTTC,CSARWTGGQFF
TRBJ1-3,TRBV6-5,-,-,TGTGCCAGCAGGGCAGGGGTATCTGGAAACACCATATATTTT,CASRAGVSGNTIYF